This T cell receptor beta chain was obtained from a study of early T cells in non-severe SARS-CoV-2 infection. Study at large: Sequencing input comprised bulk RNA from unsorted whole blood; chain pairing was not available.

At least ten counts were recorded for this clonotype. There are 12 residues in the CDR3. Germline V gene data show CDR1 as SGHRS and CDR2 as YFSETQ. Germline trimming cut 0 bases from V and 12 bases from J; bases unmatched to any gene: 3. Each cDNA molecule carried a unique molecular identifier. One entry per CDR3 protein, called by TCRdb with MiXCR from the 5' RACE reads. The table lists more than 90,000 distinct CDR3 sequences, 9.5% to 11% of them singletons, with approximately 5.3% in the top ten. The rearrangement uses TRBV5-1 and TRBJ2-1, with TRBD1 matching 7 bases. Sequencing was done on a sample of whole blood. The TCR originated in an adult who was a healthcare worker with PCR-confirmed SARS-CoV-2 infection or an uninfected control (not recorded which). Here the CDR3 reads CASSLGDSLQFF. The CDR3 DNA reads as TGCGCCAGCAGCTTGGGGGACAGCCTGCAGTTCTTC.